This T cell receptor beta chain was captured in a study of control samples from healthy donors and cancer patients. Assay used: immunoSEQ multiplex PCR; TCRdb lists only in-frame clones, some missing. There are 95,000 to 150,000 clones in the sample; roughly nine tenths occur only once, and 7.8% lies in the top ten. The source material was blood. The receptor's source is a woman younger than 30 in good health.

CDR3 amino acids: CASRRTGGWELFF. CDR3 sequence (DNA): TGTGCCAGCAGGAGGACAGGGGGCTGGGAGCTGTTTTTT. The chain employs TRBV28 and TRBJ2-2; 11 bases align to TRBD1. Germline assignment: CDR1 MDHEN and CDR2 SYDVKM. V dropped 6 bases and J dropped 9; count of bases not matched to a gene: 3. The length of the CDR3 is 13 residues.